In its sample, the clone carrying this T cell receptor beta chain was seen a few times. Its antigen is still unknown. These data originate in a study of T-cell memory formation after mild COVID-19. The CDR3 extends over 16 amino acids. Trimming removed 5 bases at V and 0 bases at J, with 14 bases between. Germline CDR1 and CDR2: SGHTA and FQGNSA. Study findings and constraints: Some clones that responded were present in memory (sampled pre-infection), which suggests cross-reactive memory joined.

TCRalpha and TCRbeta libraries used 5'RACE with constant-segment primers and UMIs. TCRdb fed the 5' RACE reads into MiXCR, producing one record per CDR3 protein. The sample lists over 400,000 distinct CDR3 sequences, 23% occurring once. V usage is TRBV7-2 and J usage is TRBJ2-1; D perhaps matches TRBD1 (6 bases). Sample: PBMCs or a T cell subset sorted from them (not recorded which). The receptor's source is an adult woman who had mild COVID-19 (a few samples of this study predate the infection). Cell type and time point are not known. The CDR3 region has the DNA TGTGCCAGCAGCATTCAGGGGTCAGGCTCCTACAATGAGCAGTTCTTC. Translated: CASSIQGSGSYNEQFF.